This T cell receptor (beta chain) stems from a study of T cell responses to AZD1222 COVID-19 vaccine. Sequenced by immunoSEQ multiplex PCR; TCRdb stores in-frame clones only, minus some. The sample contains under 130,000 clones, about 90% of which appear only once. With respect to this clone: What it recognizes is unknown.

The study's findings and limits: Receipt of two AZD1222 doses was followed by a rise in Spike-specific TCR breadth and depth. Most donors were white British and more were female, and clonal diversity was possibly underestimated. Mapped onto spike, vaccine-associated CD4 TCRs spanned it and were dominant at 160-218 and 743-854. Reportedly, nearly half the spike-specific TCRs target unmutated variant regions.

The junction had 2 bases not matched to a gene; V was cut back by 4 bases and J by 1 base. Germline V gene data show CDR1 as SGHRS and CDR2 as YFSETQ. The CDR3 covers 14 residues. V usage is TRBV5-1 and J usage is TRBJ2-3, with 8 bases aligning to TRBD1. Specimen: peripheral blood, collected on day 0 of AZD1222 vaccination. The source of this sequence is an adult in good health. In DNA form, the CDR3 reads TGCGCCAGCAGCATGGGACAGGGCACAGATACGCAGTATTTT. It codes for CASSMGQGTDTQYF.